This T cell receptor beta chain originates from a study of TIL therapy for anti-PD-1-resistant metastatic lung cancer. Study-level information: Tumors carried a median about 1.6 non-synonymous mutations per megabase.

With regard to this clone: Its antigen is unknown.

Time point denoted: pre-treatment sample, taken before nivolumab and TIL therapy. The libraries were made with immunoSEQ v3. Survey-level samples got approximately 1.8 million read pairs; deep-level samples got about 5-6.5 million. Profiled with immunoSEQ multiplex PCR; TCRdb holds only in-frame clones, not every one. The data contain 16,000 or so clones, under 80% of them singletons. Whole-study findings and limits: After infusion, TIL clonotypes partly replaced peripheral T cells and declined over months.

V lost 6 bases and J lost 2, with 11 bases in between. This CDR3 spans 14 amino acids. The germline gives CDR1 MNHNY, CDR2 SVGAGI (reference sequence). This sample comprised blood, obtained at baseline. The chain couples TRBV6-6 to TRBJ1-5; tentatively, D is TRBD1 (5 bases). The clonotype originates from a person between 25 and 80 years old with non-small cell lung cancer. The CDR3 DNA reads as TGTGCCAGCAGACGAGGGGATGGCAATCAGCCCCAGCATTTT. It specifies CASRRGDGNQPQHF.